A single sample gave rise to the 21 T cell receptor beta chains below, sequenced in a study of blood T cell repertoires in COVID-19. Using immunoSEQ multiplex PCR, the repertoire was profiled, and TCRdb retains in-frame clones only, with some absent. The table lists 140,000 to 150,000 clones, roughly 77% of them singletons, with less than 5.5% in the top ten. The sample taken for sequencing was peripheral blood. The receptors originated from a man in his 60s with acute or convalescent COVID-19.

The V gene is TRBV28, the J gene TRBJ2-1; 9 nucleotides match TRBD2. Germline CDR1 MDHEN, CDR2 SYDVKM. V dropped 3 bases and J dropped 10; count of bases not matched to a gene: 7. The length of the CDR3 is 14 residues. CDR3 in amino acids: CASSFSGSLGEQFF. DNA of the CDR3: TGTGCCAGCAGTTTTAGCGGGAGTCTTGGCGAGCAGTTCTTC.

CDR3 DNA: TGCGCCAGCAGTGAGTTGGCAGGGGGCACCAAAAACATTCAGTACTTC. Translation gives CASSELAGGTKNIQYF. The chain combines TRBV10-2 with TRBJ2-4, with TRBD1 matching 8 bases. Germline V gene lookup returns CDR1 WSHSY and CDR2 SAAADI. The CDR3 loop spans 16 amino acids. With 1 base clipped from V and 2 bases from J, the junction kept 4 bases outside the gene matches.

V and J are TRBV5-1 and TRBJ2-2; 10 nucleotides line up with TRBD2. The V gene's germline CDR1 is SGHRS and CDR2 YFSETQ. J gave up 0 bases and V 3 bases, and 5 bases lay outside the gene matches. The CDR3 length is 17 residues. CDR3 sequence: CASSSKTSGANTGELFF. The CDR3 DNA reads as TGCGCCAGCAGCTCAAAAACTAGCGGGGCGAACACCGGGGAGCTGTTTTTT.

The rearrangement links TRBV7-8 to TRBJ1-4; D is unresolved. V lost 5 bases to trimming and J lost 5 bases, with 15 bases between them. The CDR3 has 15 residues. Per germline, CDR1 SGHVS and CDR2 FQNEAQ. CDR3 region: CASSPGGNHNEKLFF. CDR3 bases: TGTGCCAGCAGCCCCGGAGGGAACCACAATGAAAAACTGTTTTTT.

DNA for the CDR3: TGTGCCAGCAGACGACGGGACAGGGTCTGGCAGTACTTC. Protein product: CASRRRDRVWQYF. The chain uses TRBV12-3 or TRBV12-4 and TRBJ2-7, with 9 positions matching TRBD1. Trimming removed 6 bases from V and 9 bases from J; junction bases left unmatched: 9. The CDR3 covers 13 residues.

The chain employs TRBV7-2 and TRBJ2-1; 7 nucleotides align to TRBD2. Germline values: CDR1 SGHTA, CDR2 FQGNSA. This CDR3 has 17 residues. J was trimmed by 4 bases and V by 1 base; bases with no gene match: 10. CDR3 sequence reads: CASSLDSSGRGYNEQFF. As DNA, the CDR3 is TGTGCCAGCAGCTTAGATAGTAGCGGGCGGGGTTACAATGAGCAGTTCTTC.

J is TRBJ2-3 and V is TRBV19; 14 positions agree with TRBD2. J lost 4 bases, V lost 6 bases, and 3 bases had no gene match. From germline, CDR1 is LNHDA and CDR2 SQIVND (reference sequence). CDR3 size: 15 residues. This chain's CDR3 is CASSPTSGRADTQYF. The CDR3 coding sequence is TGTGCCAGTAGCCCGACTAGCGGGAGGGCAGATACGCAGTATTTT.

This clone was detected only once. V is TRBV30 and J is TRBJ2-1, with D tentatively TRBD2 (6 bases). V lost 3 bases and J lost 1, with 13 bases in between. Germline assignment: CDR1 GTSNPN and CDR2 SVGIG (reference sequence). The CDR3 has 15 amino acids. In nucleotides, the CDR3 is TGTGCCTGGAGGACTAGTCTGGTTTCCTACAATGAGCAGTTCTTC. Residues: CAWRTSLVSYNEQFF.

This chain connects TRBV2 to TRBJ2-1; D gene uncertain. Germline CDR1 SNHLY, CDR2 FYNNEI. V was cut by 3 bases and J by 4 bases, with 7 bases left in between. This CDR3 contains 13 residues. CDR3 residues: CASSDFGYNEQFF. The CDR3 region has the DNA TGTGCCAGCAGTGATTTCGGGTACAATGAGCAGTTCTTC.

This clone was seen just once. DNA for the CDR3: TGTGCCAGCATTAACAGTTACTACGAGCAGTACTTC. Protein sequence: CASINSYYEQYF. The chain employs TRBV28 and TRBJ2-7; D is unclear. The V and J ends lost 7 bases and 3 bases respectively, with 10 bases between them. The CDR3 covers 12 residues. CDR1 and CDR2 from the germline V gene are MDHEN and SYDVKM.

Here the CDR3 reads CSVDLQGDYGYTF. The CDR3 DNA reads as TGCAGCGTTGACCTACAGGGTGACTATGGCTACACCTTC. This chain joins TRBV29-1 and TRBJ1-2; the D gene is possibly TRBD1 (6 bases). Trimming pared 3 bases from V and 3 bases from J, leaving 11 bases between. Germline V CDR1 and CDR2: SQVTM, ANQGSEA. The CDR3 has 13 amino acids. The full variable domain, its missing parts supplied by reference TRBV29-1 and TRBJ1-2, is SAVISQKPSRDICQRGTSLTIQCQVDSQVTMMFWYRQQPGQSLTLIATANQGSEATYESGFVIDKFPISRPNLTFSTLTVSNMSPEDSSIYLCSVDLQGDYGYTFGSGTRLTVV.

This clone came up a few times. CDR3 residues: CATSPPGFDEQFF. The CDR3 bases are TGTGCCACCAGTCCCCCAGGGTTCGATGAGCAGTTCTTC. The chain has TRBV24-1 and TRBJ2-1; D possibly corresponds to TRBD1 (5 bases). CDR1 is KGHDR and CDR2 is SFDVKD in the germline V gene. This CDR3 is 13 amino acids long. V shed 6 bases and J shed 8 bases, with 13 bases lying between them.

The J gene is TRBJ2-7, the V gene TRBV27; D perhaps matches TRBD1 (5 bases). CDR3 length: 13 amino acids. V shed 3 bases and J shed 3 bases, with 9 bases lying between them. From germline, CDR1 is MNHEY and CDR2 SMNVEV (reference sequence). DNA of the CDR3: TGTGCCAGCAGTTTGGGGCCATACTACGAGCAGTACTTC. It yields the protein CASSLGPYYEQYF.

In this sample, this clone turned up once. This sequence joins TRBV14 and TRBJ2-2, with D possibly being TRBD1 (6 bases). Germline CDR1 reads SGHDN; CDR2 reads FVKESK. The CDR3 extends over 15 amino acids. Trimming stripped 3 bases from V and 7 bases from J, with 15 bases between. CDR3 in amino acids: CASSQETGGHGELFF. In DNA, the CDR3 is TGTGCCAGCAGCCAGGAGACAGGAGGTCACGGGGAGCTGTTTTTT.

The chain links TRBV6-5 to TRBJ1-1; the D gene is possibly TRBD1 (6 bases). This CDR3 region has 14 residues. CDR1 and CDR2 from the germline V gene are MNHEY and SVGAGI. Trimming took 6 bases from V and 4 from J, leaving 15 bases between them. CDR3 amino acids: CASSGTPAGTEAFF. CDR3 bases: TGTGCCAGCAGCGGGACACCCGCGGGCACTGAAGCTTTCTTT.

The gene calls are TRBV5-6 and TRBJ1-6, with 8 bases aligning to TRBD1. Germline V gives CDR1 SGHDT, CDR2 YYEEEE. V lost 4 bases to trimming and J lost 7 bases; unmatched junction nucleotides: 4. The CDR3 length is 14 residues. The CDR3 loop is CASSQDRENSPLHF. The CDR3 region has the DNA TGTGCCAGCAGCCAGGACAGGGAAAATTCACCCCTCCACTTT. Full variable domain (missing parts from reference TRBV5-6 and TRBJ1-6): DAGVTQSPTHLIKTRGQQVTLRCSPKSGHDTVSWYQQALGQGPQFIFQYYEEEERQRGNFPDRFSGHQFPNYSSELNVNALLLGDSALYLCASSQDRENSPLHFGNGTRLTVT.

This clone has a single count. This chain connects TRBV30 to TRBJ1-2, with TRBD1 as a possible D gene (5 bases). V shed 1 base and J shed 1 base, with 10 bases lying between them. The CDR3 has 14 amino acids. Germline V CDR1 and CDR2: GTSNPN, SVGIG (reference sequence). The CDR3 is CAWSGRQFNYGYTF. In DNA form, the CDR3 reads TGTGCCTGGAGTGGGCGACAGTTTAACTATGGCTACACCTTC.

The rearrangement uses TRBV13 and TRBJ2-3; D unclear. Germline lookup yields CDR1 PRHDT and CDR2 FYEKMQ (reference sequence). The CDR3 has 16 amino acids. V was clipped by 5 bases and J by 1 base, with 16 bases between them. The CDR3 sequence: CASSPPGGVGTDTQYF. The CDR3 region has the DNA TGTGCCAGCAGCCCCCCTGGCGGAGTCGGCACAGATACGCAGTATTTT.

This clone occurred a few times. J is TRBJ2-7 and V is TRBV5-1; TRBD2 might be the D (5 bases). CDR3 length equals 13 residues. In germline, CDR1 is SGHRS, CDR2 YFSETQ. Trimming took off 4 bases at V and 0 bases at J, with 8 bases between the two ends. The CDR3 DNA is TGCGCCAGCAGCGGAGGATACTCCTACGAGCAGTACTTC. Translated: CASSGGYSYEQYF.

This clone has just a few counts. The V call is TRBV7-2, the J call TRBJ2-2; 8 bases match TRBD1. J was trimmed by 6 bases and V by 6 bases; bases with no gene match: 3. Germline values: CDR1 SGHTA, CDR2 FQGNSA. CDR3 length: 13 residues. The CDR3 DNA sequence: TGTGCCAGCAGATCAGGGGGCCCCGGGGAGCTGTTTTTT. Protein product: CASRSGGPGELFF.

The V call is TRBV14, the J call TRBJ2-7; TRBD2 matches 9 bases. Trimming cost V 1 base and J 13 bases; bases outside gene matches: 11. This CDR3 region has 14 residues. Germline V CDR1 and CDR2: SGHDN, FVKESK. CDR3 nucleotide sequence: TGTGCCAGCAGCCAAGTGGGTCTAGCGGGAAGTAAATACTTC. The encoded protein is CASSQVGLAGSKYF.